This TCR beta chain was sequenced during a study of blood T cell repertoires in COVID-19. After removal of 5 bases from V and 3 bases from J, the junction contained 10 bases not matched to a gene. This CDR3 region has 16 residues. CDR1 LNHDA and CDR2 SQIVND come from the germline V gene (reference sequence). Original data processing: By means of reference gene primer amplification, nucleated cell counts were estimated. Profiling relied on immunoSEQ multiplex PCR, and the TCRdb table lists in-frame clones only, not all of them. V and J calls plus clone size are reproduced from that table; the DNA served to infer D and trimming. The data contain 150,000 to 200,000 clones, roughly 89% of them seen just once; the ten biggest clones take up 0.8% to 1%.

This rearrangement joins TRBV19 to TRBJ2-3; 8 positions match TRBD2. The sample was peripheral blood. The receptor comes from a woman under 30 who had recovered from COVID-19. CDR3 DNA sequence: TGTGCCAGTAGTTACGGTCAGCGGGAGTGGACAGATACGCAGTATTTT. This encodes CASSYGQREWTDTQYF.